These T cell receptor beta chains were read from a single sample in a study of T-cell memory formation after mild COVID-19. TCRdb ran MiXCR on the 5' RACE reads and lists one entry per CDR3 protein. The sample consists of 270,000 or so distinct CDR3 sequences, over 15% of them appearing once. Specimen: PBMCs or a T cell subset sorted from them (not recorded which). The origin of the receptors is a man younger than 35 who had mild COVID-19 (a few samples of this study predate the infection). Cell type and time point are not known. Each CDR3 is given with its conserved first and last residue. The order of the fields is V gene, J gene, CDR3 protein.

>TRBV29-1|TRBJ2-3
CSGGLAGTNTQYF
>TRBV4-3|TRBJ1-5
CASSQDRGHNQPQHF
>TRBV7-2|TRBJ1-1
CASSLDVTEAFF
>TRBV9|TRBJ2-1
CASSFTGGSSYNEQFF
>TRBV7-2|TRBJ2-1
CASSWGAGSGNEQFF
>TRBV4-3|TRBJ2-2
CASSQGDRGGELFF
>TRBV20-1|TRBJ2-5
CSCGGALETQYF
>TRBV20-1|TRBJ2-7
CSATGWGVPIHFHDYEQYF
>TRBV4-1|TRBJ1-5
CASSQDIVNQPQHF
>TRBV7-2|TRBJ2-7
CASSPRVDSYEQYF
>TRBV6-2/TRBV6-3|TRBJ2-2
CASSRQGARDTGELFF
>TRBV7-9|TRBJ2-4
CASSYGTESIQYF
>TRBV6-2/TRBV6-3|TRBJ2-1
CAVRGLVVGQQFF
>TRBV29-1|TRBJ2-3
CSGRGTDTQYF
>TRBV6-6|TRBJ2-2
CASNTDRVTGELFF
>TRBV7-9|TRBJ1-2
CASSAPGYGYTF
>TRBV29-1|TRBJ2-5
CSVDGDRFEETQYF
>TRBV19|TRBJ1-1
CASSNVGNTEAFF
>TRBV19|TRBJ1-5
CASSAYSNQPQHF
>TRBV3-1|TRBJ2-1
CASSQAGGVNEQFF
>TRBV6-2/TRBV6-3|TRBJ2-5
CASAEGGRETQYF
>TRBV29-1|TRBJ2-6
CSVVLSGANVLTF